This T cell receptor (beta chain) is drawn from a study of blood T cell repertoires in COVID-19. Overall study: In each case, the material was cDNA or gDNA derived from T cells, B-cell-depleted T cells, or PBMCs.

This clone showed up just once. The age range of participants was 18 to 89 years, with residence in roughly 25 US areas. Exposed study participants had met a COVID-19 case within 2 weeks before entry. Clones were sequenced by immunoSEQ multiplex PCR, and TCRdb holds only the in-frame ones, with some missing. The table shows 220,000 or so clones, with around 90% occurring only once. V was shortened by 4 bases and J by 0 bases, with 10 bases between the two germline ends. This CDR3 contains 14 residues. Per germline, CDR1 SGHRS and CDR2 YFSETQ. The chain has TRBV5-1 and TRBJ1-1; weak D call: TRBD1 (6 bases). The TCR sequence derives from a man aged 25 to 40 who had been exposed to COVID-19. Sequenced material: PBMCs or T cells enriched from blood (not recorded which). CDR3 in amino acids: CASSRGHLNTEAFF. CDR3 nucleotides: TGCGCCAGCAGCAGGGGACATTTGAACACTGAAGCTTTCTTT.